The 21 T cell receptor beta chains reported below all come from one sample, sequenced in a study of PD-1 blockade in classical Hodgkin lymphoma. Time point defined: cycle 4 day 1 (C4D1), after 6 weeks of nivolumab. Autologous stem cell transplantation was followed by relapse in every patient, and brentuximab vedotin exposure varied. Purified CD4+ T cells were obtained from thawed PBMCs through magnetic negative selection. Measured with immunoSEQ multiplex PCR; TCRdb has only the in-frame clones, and not every one. The table lists 10,000 or so clones, approximately 72% of them singletons. The sequenced sample was CD4+ T cells from blood, obtained before the fourth cycle of nivolumab. The receptors were sampled from a human donor with classical Hodgkin lymphoma.

About this clone: Germline is not matched at one junction end, which may reflect a read error. The chain is built from TRBV18 and TRBJ1-5; D uncertain. The CDR3 covers 17 residues. Germline loops: CDR1 KGHSH, CDR2 LQKENI. In DNA form, the CDR3 reads TGTGCCGGCTCACCCGTCTCGGGCGGTGGCTCTAGTCAGCCCCAGCATTTT. It yields the protein CAGSPVSGGGSSQPQHF.

Only a few counts were recorded for this clone. The chain uses TRBV7-8 and TRBJ2-3, with D perhaps matching TRBD1 (5 bases). The CDR3 spans 21 residues. V gave up 2 bases and J gave up 0 bases, with 27 bases separating them. Germline assignment: CDR1 SGHVS and CDR2 FQNEAQ. The CDR3 is CASSLQTPPSYRRPSTDTQYF. In DNA form, the CDR3 reads TGTGCCAGCAGCTTACAAACGCCCCCCAGCTACAGGCGACCTAGCACAGATACGCAGTATTTT.

The chain carries TRBV5-1 and TRBJ2-3, with 8 bases matching TRBD1. This CDR3 is built from 18 residues. Trimming removed 0 bases from V and 6 bases from J; junction bases left unmatched: 15. CDR1 and CDR2 (germline): SGHRS, YFSETQ. The CDR3 bases are TGCGCCAGCAGCTTGGGCGGACAGGGACTCTATCGTGGGGATACGCAGTATTTT. It codes for CASSLGGQGLYRGDTQYF.

The gene calls are TRBV10-3 and TRBJ1-1; no definite D call. The germline CDR1 and CDR2 sequences are ENHRY and SYGVKD. The CDR3 is 14 residues long. V shed 3 bases and J shed 2 bases, with 10 bases lying between them. The CDR3 DNA reads TGTGCCATCAGTGATCGGGCCCCTAACACTGAAGCTTTCTTT. Translation: CAISDRAPNTEAFF.

V and J are TRBV2 and TRBJ1-5; no clear D gene. V dropped 4 bases and J dropped 1 base, with 17 bases sitting between them. CDR1 SNHLY and CDR2 FYNNEI come from the germline V gene. This CDR3 region has 17 residues. The CDR3 loop reads CASSVRRRSESNQPQHF. CDR3 DNA sequence: TGTGCCAGCAGTGTTCGTCGACGGTCGGAAAGCAATCAGCCCCAGCATTTT. The full variable domain, completed using reference TRBV2 and TRBJ1-5, is EPEVTQTPSHQVTQMGQEVILRCVPISNHLYFYWYRQILGQKVEFLVSFYNNEISEKSEIFDDQFSVERPDGSNFTLKIRSTKLEDSAMYFCASSVRRRSESNQPQHFGDGTRLSIL.

CDR3 in DNA: TGTGCCAGCAGCGGCGGGACAGGGGATCAGCCCCAGCATTTT. Amino acid sequence: CASSGGTGDQPQHF. J is TRBJ1-5 and V is TRBV6-4; 10 positions match TRBD1. The ends lost 6 bases at V and 5 bases at J; junction bases unmatched: 4. Germline V lookup: CDR1 MRHNA, CDR2 SNTAGT. The CDR3 contains 14 residues.

The rearrangement uses TRBV2 and TRBJ2-2, with 7 bases identical to TRBD1. The V gene end was trimmed by 4 bases and the J gene end by 6 bases; junction bases not matched to a gene: 8. Germline-derived CDR1 and CDR2 are SNHLY and FYNNEI. This CDR3 contains 15 residues. Here the CDR3 reads CASSAKGGASGELFF. The CDR3 nucleotides are TGTGCCAGCAGTGCGAAAGGGGGCGCCTCCGGGGAGCTGTTTTTT.

V gene TRBV6-4 combines with J gene TRBJ1-2; D unresolved. CDR3 length equals 14 residues. CDR1 MRHNA and CDR2 SNTAGT come from the germline V gene. The V end lost 0 bases, the J end lost 8 bases, and 13 bases lay between the germline ends. The CDR3 nucleotides are TGTGCCAGCAGTGACTCCCCCCTGACTGGGGGCTACACCTTC. This sequence encodes CASSDSPLTGGYTF.

The chain employs TRBV11-2 and TRBJ2-2; D remains ambiguous. The germline V and J ends were trimmed by 6 bases and 1 base, with 3 bases remaining between them. CDR1 is SGHAT and CDR2 is FQNNGV in the germline V gene. This CDR3 is 12 amino acids long. CDR3: CASRLNTGELFF. For the CDR3, the DNA is TGTGCCAGCAGATTGAACACCGGGGAGCTGTTTTTT.

J is TRBJ2-7 and V is TRBV7-9; tentatively, D is TRBD1 (5 bases). V dropped 5 bases and J dropped 2 bases, with 10 bases sitting between them. The CDR3 length is 13 residues. CDR1 SEHNR and CDR2 FQNEAQ come from the germline V gene (reference sequence). CDR3 in amino acids: CASSPKGPYEQYF. CDR3 nucleotide sequence: TGTGCCAGCAGCCCCAAGGGGCCCTACGAGCAGTACTTC.

CDR3 loop: CAWREDYGYTF. The CDR3 coding sequence is TGTGCCTGGAGAGAAGACTATGGCTACACCTTC. The chain links TRBV30 to TRBJ1-2; no clear D. Between the trimmed V and J ends, which lost 3 bases and 3 bases, there was a span of 5 bases. The CDR3 length is 11 residues. Germline V lookup: CDR1 GTSNPN, CDR2 SVGIG (reference sequence). Together with reference TRBV30 and TRBJ1-2, the CDR3 gives the full variable domain: SQTIHQWPATLVQPVGSPLSLECTVEGTSNPNLYWYRQAAGRGLQLLFYSVGIGQISSEVPQNLSASRPQDRQFILSSKKLLLSDSGFYLCAWREDYGYTFGSGTRLTVV.

The chain has TRBV5-1 and TRBJ1-1; TRBD1 agrees at 10 bases. The ends lost 7 bases at V and 1 base at J; junction bases unmatched: 1. CDR1 and CDR2 from the germline V gene are SGHRS and YFSETQ. CDR3 length equals 13 residues. The DNA of the CDR3 is TGCGCCAGCTGGGACAGGGGGAACACTGAAGCTTTCTTT. Translating gives CASWDRGNTEAFF.

The chain employs TRBV27 and TRBJ2-6; weak D call: TRBD2 (5 bases). V gave up 0 bases and J gave up 0 bases, with 12 bases separating them. The CDR3 spans 18 residues. Germline loops: CDR1 MNHEY, CDR2 SMNVEV (reference sequence). The CDR3 loop reads CASSLSGPGGSGANVLTF. The CDR3, as DNA: TGTGCCAGCAGTTTATCAGGGCCCGGAGGCTCTGGGGCCAACGTCCTGACTTTC.

The chain recombines TRBV5-4 with TRBJ1-1; D not resolved. The CDR3 runs 13 residues. Between the trimmed V and J ends, which lost 6 bases and 2 bases, there was a span of 11 bases. The germline gives CDR1 SGHNT, CDR2 YYREEE (reference sequence). DNA of the CDR3: TGTGCCAGCAAAGGCCAGGCTAACACTGAAGCTTTCTTT. It encodes CASKGQANTEAFF.

The gene calls are TRBV19 and TRBJ1-5, with 7 bases identical to TRBD1. The CDR3 loop spans 17 amino acids. V was pared by 4 bases and J by 4 bases, with 13 bases of the junction left unmatched. CDR1 and CDR2 (germline): LNHDA, SQIVND (reference sequence). The CDR3 spells CASSKMFQGGFNQPQHF. The CDR3 DNA sequence: TGTGCCAGTAGTAAGATGTTCCAGGGGGGTTTTAATCAGCCCCAGCATTTT.

This clone showed up just once. The V call is TRBV2, the J call TRBJ2-5; either TRBD1 or TRBD2 may supply D (5 bases each). V gave up 4 bases and J gave up 5 bases, with 17 bases separating them. Germline V gives CDR1 SNHLY, CDR2 FYNNEI. The CDR3 totals 15 residues. The CDR3 here is CASSVGLGRGETQYF. The CDR3 nucleotides read TGTGCCAGCAGTGTAGGGTTGGGACGAGGGGAGACCCAGTACTTC.

The chain recombines TRBV28 with TRBJ1-2; D is perhaps TRBD1 (5 bases). Deletions cut 4 bases from V and 6 bases from J, with 12 bases between. The CDR3 is made up of 13 amino acids. Germline V gene data show CDR1 as MDHEN and CDR2 as SYDVKM. In nucleotides, the CDR3 is TGTGCCAGCAGTTCGGGCAGGGTGGATGGCTACACCTTC. Translated: CASSSGRVDGYTF.

J is TRBJ2-3 and V is TRBV6-5; TRBD1 aligns across 9 bases. Germline V lookup: CDR1 MNHEY, CDR2 SVGAGI. Trimming cost V 6 bases and J 5 bases; bases outside gene matches: 6. The CDR3 runs to 14 residues. CDR3 protein: CASRRTGDQDTQYF. CDR3 sequence (DNA): TGTGCCAGCAGACGGACAGGGGACCAAGATACGCAGTATTTT.

In its sample, this clone was seen once. The genes are TRBV7-6 and TRBJ2-5; D is uncertain. This CDR3 comprises 17 residues. CDR1 SGHVS and CDR2 FNYEAQ come from the germline V gene. Trimming took off 5 bases at V and 5 bases at J, with 24 bases between the two ends. This CDR3 reads CASSPLMGIDSKETQYF. The CDR3 nucleotides are TGTGCCAGCAGCCCATTGATGGGAATAGATAGCAAGGAGACCCAGTACTTC.

This clone occurred once. This rearrangement joins TRBV28 to TRBJ2-6, with D perhaps matching TRBD1 (5 bases). The CDR3 sequence is 17 residues long. Germline values: CDR1 MDHEN, CDR2 SYDVKM. V dropped 3 bases and J dropped 2 bases, with 14 bases sitting between them. The CDR3 DNA reads TGTGCCAGCAGTTTCGGGTTGGGCAGGGCTGGGGCCAACGTCCTGACTTTC. It codes for CASSFGLGRAGANVLTF.

The V and J genes are TRBV7-9 and TRBJ2-4, with 8 nucleotides matching TRBD1. The CDR3 runs 15 residues. V was clipped by 6 bases and J by 0 bases; unmatched bases: 4. CDR1 is SEHNR and CDR2 is FQNEAQ in the germline V gene (reference sequence). CDR3 in amino acids: CASRTGAGAKNIQYF. In nucleotides, the CDR3 is TGTGCCAGCAGGACAGGGGCTGGAGCCAAAAACATTCAGTACTTC.